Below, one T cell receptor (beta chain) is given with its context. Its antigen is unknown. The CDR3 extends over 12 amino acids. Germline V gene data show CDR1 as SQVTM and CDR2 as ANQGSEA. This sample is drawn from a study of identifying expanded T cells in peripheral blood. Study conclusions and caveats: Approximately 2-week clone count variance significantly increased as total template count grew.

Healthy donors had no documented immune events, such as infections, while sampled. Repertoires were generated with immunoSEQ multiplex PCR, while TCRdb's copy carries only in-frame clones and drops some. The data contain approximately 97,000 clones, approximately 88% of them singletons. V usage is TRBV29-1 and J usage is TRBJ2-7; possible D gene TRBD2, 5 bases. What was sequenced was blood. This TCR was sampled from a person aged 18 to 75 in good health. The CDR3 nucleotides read TGCAGTGTTAAGAGGGATGGGGACGAGCAGTACTTC. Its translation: CSVKRDGDEQYF.